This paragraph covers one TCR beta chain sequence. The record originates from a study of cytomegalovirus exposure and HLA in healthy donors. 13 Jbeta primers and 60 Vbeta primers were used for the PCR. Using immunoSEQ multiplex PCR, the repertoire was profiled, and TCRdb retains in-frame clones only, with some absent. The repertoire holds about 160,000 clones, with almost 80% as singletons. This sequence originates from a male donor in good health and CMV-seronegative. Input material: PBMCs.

The CDR3 coding sequence is TGTGCCAGCAGTTCCAGCCCAGGGGGTAGGGGCTACACCTTC. Encoded protein: CASSSSPGGRGYTF. V gene TRBV28 combines with J gene TRBJ1-2; TRBD1 agrees at 7 bases. This CDR3 has 14 amino acids. The V and J ends lost 4 bases and 8 bases, in that order; junction bases with no gene match: 10. In germline, CDR1 is MDHEN, CDR2 SYDVKM.